One sample yielded the 26 T cell receptor beta chains listed below, sequenced in a study of siplizumab effects on memory and regulatory T cells (dated by TCRdb to between 2019 and 2020). Library preparation employed the immunoSEQ multiplex PCR assay. Imported from immuneACCESS, the table was reduced by TCRdb to in-frame sequences with V and J called. These copies leave out some clones; in studies compared against another copy, an unresolved V gene accounts for under half, and the cause of the remainder is not known. This sample has more than 85,000 clones in its table, and 85% to 95% of those were observed once. Under 0.7% of the sample lies in the top ten. The specimen sequenced was Tregs sorted from blood. The receptors here all came from a human donor in good health.

This sequence joins TRBV6-5 and TRBJ2-7; TRBD2 aligns across 9 bases. Losses at the gene ends were 6 bases for V and 3 bases for J; bases not matched to a gene: 3. The CDR3 covers 13 residues. Germline lookup yields CDR1 MNHEY and CDR2 SVGAGI. Here the CDR3 reads CASRVLAGYEQYF. In nucleotides, the CDR3 is TGTGCCAGCAGGGTACTAGCGGGCTACGAGCAGTACTTC.

The rearrangement links TRBV19 to TRBJ2-1, with a tentative D call TRBD1 (6 bases). Trimming took 6 bases from V and 3 from J, leaving 18 bases between them. The CDR3 extends over 16 amino acids. Germline V gene data show CDR1 as LNHDA and CDR2 as SQIVND (reference sequence). The CDR3 protein is CASSPRPGAGYNEQFF. CDR3 bases: TGTGCCAGTAGCCCCCGACCAGGGGCTGGCTACAATGAGCAGTTCTTC. Based on the CDR3 plus reference TRBV19 and TRBJ2-1, the full variable domain is DGGITQSPKYLFRKEGQNVTLSCEQNLNHDAMYWYRQDPGQGLRLIYYSQIVNDFQKGDIAEGYSVSREKKESFPLTVTSAQKNPTAFYLCASSPRPGAGYNEQFFGPGTRLTVL.

V usage is TRBV30 and J usage is TRBJ1-1; unclear D gene. CDR3 length: 11 residues. The ends were cut back, 5 bases at V and 6 bases at J, with 10 bases in the middle. Germline V CDR1 and CDR2: GTSNPN, SVGIG (reference sequence). The CDR3 region has the DNA TGTGCCTGGCTCCTCAGCTCTGAAGCTTTCTTT. Protein: CAWLLSSEAFF.

The chain joins TRBV28 to TRBJ2-1, with D perhaps matching TRBD1 (6 bases). V lost 1 base to trimming and J lost 2 bases, with 12 bases between them. The CDR3 spans 16 residues. Per germline, CDR1 MDHEN and CDR2 SYDVKM. The CDR3 region has the DNA TGTGCCAGCAGTTTATTGGCGGCAGGGGCCTACAATGAGCAGTTCTTC. Protein sequence: CASSLLAAGAYNEQFF. Using reference TRBV28 and TRBJ2-1 for the parts outside the CDR3, the full variable domain is DVKVTQSSRYLVKRTGEKVFLECVQDMDHENMFWYRQDPGLGLRLIYFSYDVKMKEKGDIPEGYSVSREKKERFSLILESASTNQTSMYLCASSLLAAGAYNEQFFGPGTRLTVL.

The rearrangement joins TRBV9 to TRBJ2-7; perhaps D is TRBD1 or TRBD2 (6 bases each). Trimming cost V 4 bases and J 2 bases, with 16 bases left between them. Germline V gene data show CDR1 as SGDLS and CDR2 as YYNGEE. This CDR3 is 15 amino acids long. The CDR3 loop reads CASSLRGLSTYEQYF. CDR3 nucleotides: TGTGCCAGCAGCCTCCGGGGGCTATCGACCTACGAGCAGTACTTC.

The J gene is TRBJ2-5, the V gene TRBV5-1; D is possibly TRBD1 (6 bases). Between the trimmed V and J ends, which lost 5 bases and 3 bases, there was a span of 14 bases. Per germline, CDR1 SGHRS and CDR2 YFSETQ. The CDR3 has 14 residues. In nucleotides, the CDR3 is TGCGCCAGCAGTCCACGGGACAAAGAAGAGACCCAGTACTTC. It is translated as CASSPRDKEETQYF.

The chain combines TRBV29-1 with TRBJ1-1, with a possible D match to TRBD1 (5 bases). The CDR3 totals 13 residues. The germline V gene has CDR1 SQVTM and CDR2 ANQGSEA. V was trimmed by 6 bases and J by 0 bases, leaving 11 bases between them. The CDR3 DNA reads TGCAGCGTCATAACAGGAGTGAACACTGAAGCTTTCTTT. Amino acid sequence: CSVITGVNTEAFF.

This clone appeared a few times. The chain carries TRBV5-8 and TRBJ1-2; TRBD1 might be the D (6 bases). CDR3 length: 14 amino acids. Germline-derived CDR1 and CDR2 are SGHTS and YDEGEE. The V end lost 4 bases, the J end lost 8 bases, and 18 bases lay between the germline ends. CDR3 sequence reads: CASSPRGQTHGYTF. The DNA for the CDR3 is TGTGCCAGCAGCCCCCGGGGGCAGACGCACGGCTACACCTTC.

The V call is TRBV28, the J call TRBJ2-7; 10 bases agree with TRBD1. CDR1 and CDR2 (germline): MDHEN, SYDVKM. The trim removed 6 bases at V and 4 bases at J, leaving 9 bases unmatched. The CDR3 has 15 residues. In DNA, the CDR3 is TGTGCCAGCAGCGAATCCGGGACAGGGGTATACGAGCAGTACTTC. Residues: CASSESGTGVYEQYF.

This chain uses TRBV5-6 with TRBJ2-1; 10 positions match TRBD2. The germline CDR1 and CDR2 sequences are SGHDT and YYEEEE. J gave up 3 bases and V 4 bases, and 7 bases lay outside the gene matches. The CDR3 spans 16 residues. The CDR3 DNA follows: TGTGCCAGCAGCCCCGAGGCTAGCGGGAGCTACAATGAGCAGTTCTTC. It translates to CASSPEASGSYNEQFF.

This sequence joins TRBV11-2 and TRBJ2-7; 8 bases are shared with TRBD1. The CDR3 covers 14 residues. V shed 4 bases, J shed 7 bases, and the junction held 9 bases outside the gene matches. Germline CDR1 is SGHAT and CDR2 is FQNNGV. The CDR3 sequence is CASSYGQGVLEQYF. The DNA for the CDR3 is TGTGCCAGCAGCTACGGACAGGGAGTGTTGGAGCAGTACTTC.

For this clone: One junction end disagrees with the germline gene, perhaps due to a read error. This chain joins TRBV2 and TRBJ1-2; D is possibly TRBD1 (6 bases). Germline CDR1 SNHLY, CDR2 FYNNEI. There are 14 residues in the CDR3. CDR3 sequence reads: CASREDRTLYGYTF. CDR3 DNA: TGTGCCAGCAGAGAAGACAGGACCCTCTATGGCTACACCTTC.

The chain links TRBV11-2 to TRBJ1-3, with TRBD1 matching 9 bases. This CDR3 is built from 18 residues. V lost 5 bases to trimming and J lost 0 bases; unmatched junction nucleotides: 11. CDR1 and CDR2 from the germline V gene are SGHAT and FQNNGV. The CDR3 here is CASSRPGTGLGSGNTIYF. The CDR3, as DNA: TGTGCCAGCAGCCGTCCCGGGACAGGGTTAGGCTCTGGAAACACCATATATTTT.

As to this clone: The sample carries other DNA sequences with the same CDR3. The rearrangement joins TRBV28 to TRBJ2-1; D is ambiguous. Per germline, CDR1 MDHEN and CDR2 SYDVKM. Trimming left V 3 bases short and J 7 bases short, with 7 bases between. The CDR3 runs 12 residues. DNA for the CDR3: TGTGCCAGCAGTTTCAGATATAATGAGCAGTTCTTC. Protein product: CASSFRYNEQFF.

This clone has just one count. V and J are TRBV19 and TRBJ1-3, with 7 bases fitting TRBD1. This CDR3 region has 15 residues. V lost 4 bases to trimming and J lost 0 bases; unmatched junction nucleotides: 3. Germline values: CDR1 LNHDA, CDR2 SQIVND (reference sequence). The CDR3 loop is CASSTWTGSGNTIYF. The CDR3 coding sequence is TGTGCCAGTAGTACCTGGACAGGCTCTGGAAACACCATATATTTT.

The V and J genes are TRBV10-3 and TRBJ2-7, with D possibly matching TRBD1 (5 bases). CDR1 is ENHRY and CDR2 is SYGVKD in the germline V gene. The CDR3 is 12 amino acids. The germline V and J ends were trimmed by 11 bases and 2 bases, with 13 bases remaining between them. The CDR3 loop reads CASRGGPYEQYF. CDR3 sequence (DNA): TGTGCCTCTAGGGGTGGGCCCTACGAGCAGTACTTC.

The chain combines TRBV10-3 with TRBJ1-4; 8 nucleotides align to TRBD1. The CDR3 runs to 16 residues. Per germline, CDR1 ENHRY and CDR2 SYGVKD. Germline trimming cut 3 bases from V and 7 bases from J; bases unmatched to any gene: 10. The CDR3 DNA reads as TGTGCCATCAGTGACCCCGGACAGGGAGATTCTGAAAAACTGTTTTTT. Its translation is CAISDPGQGDSEKLFF.

This clone is a singleton in its sample. V usage is TRBV6-4 and J usage is TRBJ2-1; D unresolved. The germline V gene has CDR1 MRHNA and CDR2 SNTAGT. V dropped 3 bases and J dropped 3 bases, with 6 bases sitting between them. The CDR3 sequence is 13 residues long. The CDR3 spells CASSDSLYNEQFF. Written as DNA, the CDR3 is TGTGCCAGCAGTGATAGCCTCTACAATGAGCAGTTCTTC.

V gene TRBV7-8 combines with J gene TRBJ2-7; 8 nucleotides align to TRBD2. The CDR3 consists of 15 residues. Per germline, CDR1 SGHVS and CDR2 FQNEAQ. V was clipped by 5 bases and J by 2 bases; unmatched bases: 8. CDR3 sequence reads: CASSVKLAGAYEQYF. The DNA of the CDR3 is TGTGCCAGCAGCGTGAAGCTAGCGGGTGCCTACGAGCAGTACTTC.

This clone has a single count. The rearrangement joins TRBV18 to TRBJ2-1, with 7 positions matching TRBD1. This CDR3 is built from 17 residues. V lost 1 base, J lost 4 bases, and 10 bases stayed unmatched. Germline-derived CDR1 and CDR2 are KGHSH and LQKENI. CDR3 in amino acids: CASSPRLPGQKYNEQFF. In DNA form, the CDR3 reads TGTGCCAGCTCACCACGCCTACCGGGACAGAAATACAATGAGCAGTTCTTC.

The rearrangement joins TRBV29-1 to TRBJ1-2, with 7 bases fitting TRBD1. The J segment lost 5 bases and the V segment lost 6 bases, leaving 9 bases of the junction unmatched. The germline gives CDR1 SQVTM, CDR2 ANQGSEA. The length of the CDR3 is 13 residues. CDR3 nucleotide sequence: TGCAGCGTGCCGGGGAACAGGGGTTATGGCTACACCTTC. Amino acids: CSVPGNRGYGYTF.

This clone came up a few times. This rearrangement joins TRBV11-1 to TRBJ2-7; D tentatively reads TRBD1 or TRBD2 (5 bases each). V dropped 5 bases and J dropped 3 bases, with 23 bases sitting between them. The CDR3 covers 17 residues. Germline assignment: CDR1 SGHAT and CDR2 FQDESV (reference sequence). The CDR3 DNA sequence: TGTGCCAGCAGCGCATTAAGAGGGACGGTCCAACTCTACGAGCAGTACTTC. Protein sequence: CASSALRGTVQLYEQYF.

This clone has only one observation. The chain links TRBV1 to TRBJ1-1. TRBV1 is assigned pseudogene status. The CDR3 runs to 16 residues. The CDR3 here is CTSSQVLIVSNTEAFF. CDR3 DNA: TGCACCAGCAGCCAAGTTTTAATTGTCTCCAACACTGAAGCTTTCTTT.

The V gene is TRBV2, the J gene TRBJ1-5; D is unclear. Trimming left V 4 bases short and J 3 bases short, with 22 bases between. CDR3 length: 18 amino acids. CDR1 is SNHLY and CDR2 is FYNNEI in the germline V gene. The CDR3 sequence is CASSVVLDGWVNNQPQHF. The CDR3 bases are TGTGCCAGCAGTGTGGTTCTGGACGGTTGGGTTAACAATCAGCCCCAGCATTTT.

V usage is TRBV6-1 and J usage is TRBJ1-1; tentatively, D is TRBD1 (6 bases). Germline-derived CDR1 and CDR2 are MNHNS and SASEGT. Trimming removed 6 bases at V and 3 bases at J, with 11 bases between. The CDR3 length is 13 residues. CDR3 nucleotides: TGTGCCAGCAGAAACAGGGCGTACACTGAAGCTTTCTTT. Its protein product is CASRNRAYTEAFF.

This clone was found once. This rearrangement joins TRBV20-1 to TRBJ2-5; D is perhaps TRBD2 (5 bases). V dropped 3 bases and J dropped 6 bases, with 8 bases sitting between them. This CDR3 contains 11 residues. Germline V CDR1 and CDR2: DFQATT, SNEGSKA (reference sequence). CDR3 sequence reads: CSASFGKTQYF. The CDR3 DNA reads as TGCAGTGCTAGCTTCGGGAAGACCCAGTACTTC.